Sequencing of this T cell receptor beta chain was carried out in a study of cytomegalovirus exposure and HLA in healthy donors. V was clipped by 5 bases and J by 4 bases, with 12 bases between them. The germline V gene encodes CDR1 SGHTA and CDR2 FQGNSA. This CDR3 region has 14 residues. It was with 60 Vbeta and 13 Jbeta primers that the PCR ran. Method: immunoSEQ multiplex PCR; TCRdb's copy keeps in-frame clones and lacks some. The table includes some 140,000 clones, about 80% detected once. J is TRBJ1-5 and V is TRBV7-2, with a possible D match to TRBD1 (6 bases). The TCR originated in a man aged 25-45 years in good health and CMV-seropositive. Sequencing was done on a sample of PBMCs. This chain's CDR3 is CASSEDSPNQPQHF. CDR3 bases: TGTGCCAGCAGCGAGGACAGCCCAAATCAGCCCCAGCATTTT.